The 10 T cell receptor beta chains below come from one sample, sequenced in a study of T cells after yellow fever vaccination. TCRdb reanalysed the 5' RACE reads using MiXCR and keeps one entry per CDR3 protein. The data show about 250,000 distinct CDR3 sequences, around 3.5% seen once. Here the sequenced sample was PBMCs, taken 15 days after the yellow fever booster vaccination. These TCRs come from a man younger than 35 who received the YFV17D yellow fever vaccine.

This clonotype was counted at least ten times. This chain joins TRBV20-1 and TRBJ1-1; 7 bases line up with TRBD1. Germline CDR1 and CDR2: DFQATT and SNEGSKA (reference sequence). The CDR3 runs 11 residues. Germline trimming cut 2 bases from V and 11 bases from J; bases unmatched to any gene: 5. CDR3 sequence (DNA): TGCAGTGCTAGAACGACAGGGCGGGCTTTCTTT. Its protein is CSARTTGRAFF.

This clonotype was seen ten or more times. The chain is built from TRBV15 and TRBJ2-1; D uncertain. Germline CDR1 LNHNV, CDR2 YYDKDF (reference sequence). The CDR3 is 11 residues long. Trimming pared 3 bases from V and 13 bases from J, leaving 10 bases between. CDR3 sequence: CATSSPGPQFF. Written as DNA, the CDR3 is TGTGCCACCAGCAGTCCGGGCCCACAGTTCTTC.

The rearrangement joins TRBV19 to TRBJ1-1; possibly TRBD1 for D (5 bases). Germline CDR1 reads LNHDA; CDR2 reads SQIVND (reference sequence). This CDR3 contains 13 residues. Trimming took off 9 bases at V and 1 base at J, with 12 bases between the two ends. The CDR3 DNA reads as TGTGCCAGCCTAACGGGGCCGAACACTGAAGCTTTCTTT. Protein product: CASLTGPNTEAFF.

This clonotype occurred many times. This chain uses TRBV7-8 with TRBJ2-5; possible D gene TRBD2, 6 bases. The germline V gene has CDR1 SGHVS and CDR2 FQNEAQ. V was cut by 7 bases and J by 3 bases, with 15 bases left in between. This CDR3 contains 14 residues. CDR3: CASIMAGTKETQYF. CDR3 nucleotides: TGTGCCAGCATCATGGCGGGAACCAAAGAGACCCAGTACTTC.

This clonotype was observed at least ten times. The V call is TRBV7-2, the J call TRBJ2-3; possibly TRBD2 for D (7 bases). The CDR3 covers 16 residues. V shed 2 bases and J shed 2 bases, with 14 bases lying between them. The germline gives CDR1 SGHTA, CDR2 FQGNSA. DNA for the CDR3: TGTGCCAGCAGCTTAATCGGGGGGCCGCCCACAGATACGCAGTATTTT. It encodes CASSLIGGPPTDTQYF.

This clonotype was detected many times. The V gene is TRBV7-9, the J gene TRBJ1-1; D is unclear. Germline V gene data show CDR1 as SEHNR and CDR2 as FQNEAQ (reference sequence). The germline V and J ends were trimmed by 2 bases and 0 bases, with 10 bases remaining between them. The CDR3 runs 15 residues. Written as DNA, the CDR3 is TGTGCCAGCAGCTTACTTTCTGGAGTGAACACTGAAGCTTTCTTT. This encodes CASSLLSGVNTEAFF.

The sample holds many counts of this clonotype. This chain connects TRBV5-1 to TRBJ1-2; 9 bases line up with TRBD1. V dropped 3 bases and J dropped 5; count of bases not matched to a gene: 5. Germline CDR1 and CDR2: SGHRS and YFSETQ. This CDR3 is 14 amino acids long. The CDR3 sequence: CASSSGTGRYGYTF. CDR3 coding DNA: TGCGCCAGCAGCTCTGGGACAGGGAGATATGGCTACACCTTC.

This clonotype was counted at least ten times. A junction boundary mismatches the germline segment, possibly from a read error. The chain carries TRBV7-2 and TRBJ1-1; D is undetermined. Germline V CDR1 and CDR2: SGHTA, FQGNSA. The CDR3 loop spans 13 amino acids. The CDR3 region is CASSLVGNTEAFF. The DNA of the CDR3 is TGCGCCAGCAGCTTGGTGGGGAACACTGAAGCTTTCTTT. Using reference TRBV7-2 and TRBJ1-1 for the parts outside the CDR3, the full variable domain is GAGVSQSPSNKVTEKGKDVELRCDPISGHTALYWYRQSLGQGLEFLIYFQGNSAPDKSGLPSDRFSAERTGGSVSTLTIQRTQQEDSAVYLCASSLVGNTEAFFGQGTRLTVV.

This clonotype was seen repeatedly, ten times or more. The gene calls are TRBV7-9 and TRBJ2-7; 7 bases agree with TRBD2. This CDR3 is built from 13 residues. Germline CDR1 is SEHNR and CDR2 is FQNEAQ (reference sequence). V lost 3 bases and J lost 3; bases outside the gene matches: 2. CDR3 sequence (DNA): TGTGCCAGCAGCTTTGGGGGGGGCTACGAGCAGTACGTC. Its protein product is CASSFGGGYEQYV.

At least ten counts were recorded for this clonotype. The chain recombines TRBV6-6 with TRBJ2-2, with 7 bases fitting TRBD1. V shed 5 bases and J 5 bases; nucleotides not matched to a gene: 11. Germline V gene data show CDR1 as MNHNY and CDR2 as SVGAGI (reference sequence). The CDR3 length is 16 residues. The CDR3 coding sequence is TGTGCCAGCAGTGGGGAGTCACAGGGGTTTACCGGGGAGCTGTTTTTT. Translating it yields CASSGESQGFTGELFF.